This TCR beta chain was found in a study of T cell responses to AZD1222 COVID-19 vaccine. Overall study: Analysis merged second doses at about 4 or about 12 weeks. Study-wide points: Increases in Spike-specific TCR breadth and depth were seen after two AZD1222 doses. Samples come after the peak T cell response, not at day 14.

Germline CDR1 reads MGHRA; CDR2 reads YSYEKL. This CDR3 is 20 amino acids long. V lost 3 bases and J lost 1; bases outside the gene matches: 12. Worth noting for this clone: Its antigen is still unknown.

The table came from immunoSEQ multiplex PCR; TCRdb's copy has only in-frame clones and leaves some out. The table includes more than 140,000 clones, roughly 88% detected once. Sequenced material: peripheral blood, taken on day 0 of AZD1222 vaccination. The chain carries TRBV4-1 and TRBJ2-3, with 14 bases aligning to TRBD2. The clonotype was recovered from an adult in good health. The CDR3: CASSQAGLAGAQRRTDTQYF. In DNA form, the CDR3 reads TGCGCCAGCAGCCAGGCGGGACTAGCGGGAGCACAACGGCGCACAGATACGCAGTATTTT.